The rows below give T cell receptor beta chains drawn from one sample of a study of T cell changes during pregnancy in multiple sclerosis. Measured with immunoSEQ multiplex PCR; TCRdb has only the in-frame clones, and not every one. The repertoire holds roughly 100,000 clones, with roughly 92% as singletons. The sequences come from peripheral blood, collected after pregnancy. The receptor set was obtained from a female donor with multiple sclerosis, enrolled in a pregnancy study. CDR3s include the opening cysteine and the closing phenylalanine or tryptophan. A D gene is named only where the DNA matches it firmly. The size entry is marked missing in some rows and otherwise reads once, few, many or a size class.

-	TRBV9	-	TRBJ2-1	TGTGCCAGCAGCGTAGGTGCAGGAAACAATGAGCAGTTCTTC	CASSVGAGNNEQFF
-	TRBV10-3	TRBD1	TRBJ2-7	TGTGCCATCAGTGACCGGGACAGGACCTACCAGTCCTACGAGCAGTACTTC	CAISDRDRTYQSYEQYF
-	TRBV18	-	TRBJ2-7	TGTGCCAGCTCACCAACAGACAGGACACTAATGGGGTACGAGCAGTACTTC	CASSPTDRTLMGYEQYF
-	TRBV7-9	-	TRBJ1-2	TGTGCCAGCAGCTTATACCAGGCAGCTAACTATGGCTACACCTTC	CASSLYQAANYGYTF
-	TRBV30	TRBD2	TRBJ2-7	TGTGCCTGGACCCCTGAGAGGAGCGGGAGGGTCCACGAGCAGTACTTC	CAWTPERSGRVHEQYF
-	TRBV11-3	-	TRBJ1-5	TGTGCCAGCAGCCCTTACCAGACCCAGCATTTT	CASSPYQTQHF
-	TRBV28	TRBD2	TRBJ2-5	TGTGCCAGCAGCCGGGGGCCCGGGACTAGCGGTAAAGAGACCCAGTACTTC	CASSRGPGTSGKETQYF
-	TRBV5-1	TRBD1	TRBJ2-7	TGCGCCAGCAGCTTCCGACAGGGGACGGGGGAGCAGTACTTC	CASSFRQGTGEQYF
-	TRBV6-5	TRBD1	TRBJ2-2	TGTGCCAGCAGCAGGGGGAGAAGGGACACCGGGGAGCTGTTTTTT	CASSRGRRDTGELFF
-	TRBV27	TRBD1	TRBJ1-4	TGTGCCAGCAGCAAGGACAGGGAAAGTACTAATGAAAAACTGTTTTTT	CASSKDRESTNEKLFF
-	TRBV29-1	-	TRBJ2-3	TGCAGCGTTGAAGAGGGTGGATACAGTCCCAGGCCAGATACGCAGTATTTT	CSVEEGGYSPRPDTQYF
-	TRBV5-3	-	TRBJ2-7	TGTGCCAGAAGTTTCCTTTGTACCCGGTACGAGCAGTACTTC	CARSFLCTRYEQYF
-	TRBV6-6	-	TRBJ1-2	TGTGCCAGCAGTTACTCCATGGACAGCCCGATAGGCTACACCTTC	CASSYSMDSPIGYTF
-	TRBV6-5	TRBD1	TRBJ1-2	TGTGCCAGCAGTCAAGACAGGGCCCCTTATGGCTACACCTTC	CASSQDRAPYGYTF
-	TRBV15	-	TRBJ2-2	TGTGCCACCAGCAGAGGGCAGGGGGGTACCGGGGAGCTGTTTTTT	CATSRGQGGTGELFF
-	TRBV28	-	TRBJ1-1	TGTGCCAGCAGTCCCCCTGGGAGCACTGAAGCTTTCTTT	CASSPPGSTEAFF
-	TRBV2	TRBD2	TRBJ2-1	TGTGCCAGCAGTGGACTAGCGGGAGGGAACAATGAGCAGTTCTTC	CASSGLAGGNNEQFF
-	TRBV28	-	TRBJ1-1	TGTGCCAGCAGTTTACCCGGGTCGAAAGCTTTCTTT	CASSLPGSKAFF
-	TRBV29-1	-	TRBJ1-5	TGCAGCGTTGTTTGGGCAGTCAATCAGCCCCAGCATTTT	CSVVWAVNQPQHF
-	TRBV27	-	TRBJ2-7	TGTGCCAGCAGCCTTGGACAGACCTACGAGCAGTACTTC	CASSLGQTYEQYF
-	TRBV6-5	-	TRBJ1-2	TGTGCCAGCAGTTACCAGGATGGCTACACCTTC	CASSYQDGYTF
-	TRBV7-6	-	TRBJ2-7	TGTGCCAGCAGCCCGTTTGGCGACAGCTCCTACGAGCAGTACTTC	CASSPFGDSSYEQYF
-	TRBV9	TRBD1	TRBJ2-1	TGTGCCAGCAGCACCGCCGGGACAGGGGGAAACAATGAGCAGTTCTTC	CASSTAGTGGNNEQFF
-	TRBV7-9	-	TRBJ2-1	TGTGCCAGCACCTCGGTGGCGGGGAAGTTCTTC	CASTSVAGKFF
-	TRBV15	TRBD1	TRBJ2-7	TGTGCCACTCAGGGGGCGACCTACGAGCAGTACTTC	CATQGATYEQYF
-	TRBV29-1	-	TRBJ2-5	TGCAGCGTTGAATCAGGGTACGGGGAGACCCAGTACTTC	CSVESGYGETQYF
-	TRBV6-5	-	TRBJ1-4	TGTGCCAGCAGTTACGGGGACTCAACTAATGAAAAACTGTTTTTT	CASSYGDSTNEKLFF
-	TRBV6-1	TRBD1	TRBJ1-4	TGTGCCAGCAGTGAATTGGGGACAGGGACTGAAAAACTGTTTTTT	CASSELGTGTEKLFF
-	TRBV7-9	TRBD1	TRBJ2-7	TGTGCCAGCAGCCCCTCCGGGACAGGGGGACAGTACTTC	CASSPSGTGGQYF
-	TRBV4-2	-	TRBJ1-2	TGTGCCAGCAGCCAAGATCCACGGGGTGGCTATGGCTACACCTTC	CASSQDPRGGYGYTF
-	TRBV29-1	TRBD1	TRBJ1-1	TGCAGCGCGACGGACAGGATGAACACTGAAGCTTTCTTT	CSATDRMNTEAFF
-	TRBV6-6	-	TRBJ1-5	TGTGCCAGCAGTTACCGGGGGGAAAGACAGCCCCAGCATTTT	CASSYRGERQPQHF
-	TRBV5-1	-	TRBJ2-1	TGCGCCAGCAGCTTGGGCGGGGTCTGGACCTACAATGAGCAGTTCTTC	CASSLGGVWTYNEQFF
-	TRBV5-4	-	TRBJ2-3	TGTGCCAGCAGCTTGGAGGGGGTAGATACGCAGTATTTT	CASSLEGVDTQYF
once	TRBV5-1	TRBD1	TRBJ2-7	TGCGCCAGCAGCAAAGGACAGGATGCGGCCGAGCAGTACTTC	CASSKGQDAAEQYF
-	TRBV5-1	-	TRBJ1-3	TGCGCCAGCAGCTTGGACAACCTCGGGGGAAACACCATATATTTT	CASSLDNLGGNTIYF
few	TRBV4-1	-	TRBJ1-2	TGCGCCAGCAGTCTCTTCGGCAGGGGCCGTCGAGAAGGCTACACCTTC	CASSLFGRGRREGYTF
-	TRBV6-1	-	TRBJ1-1	TGTGCCAGCAGTGTCTTGAACACTGAAGCTTTCTTT	CASSVLNTEAFF
-	TRBV15	TRBD2	TRBJ2-4	TGTGCCACCAGCAGATCCGGACTAGCGGTAGCCAAAAACATTCAGTACTTC	CATSRSGLAVAKNIQYF
-	TRBV5-1	-	TRBJ1-1	TGCGCCAGCAGCTTGGACTACAGGGTTGAGTCCACTGAAGCTTTCTTT	CASSLDYRVESTEAFF
-	TRBV7-2	TRBD2	TRBJ2-2	TGTGCCAGCAGCTTAGGGCTAGCGGGGGGGCCAGACACCGGGGAGCTGTTTTTT	CASSLGLAGGPDTGELFF
-	TRBV2	TRBD1	TRBJ2-1	TGTGCCAGCAGTGGAGACAGGGTCGATGAGCAGTTCTTC	CASSGDRVDEQFF
once	TRBV7-8	TRBD2	TRBJ2-3	TGTGCCAGCAGCCCAGAGCGGGGGGACCCAGATACGCAGTATTTT	CASSPERGDPDTQYF
-	TRBV7-3	TRBD1	TRBJ2-2	TGTGCCAGCAGCCCGGAAGGGGGCGGCGGGGAGCTGTTTTTT	CASSPEGGGGELFF
-	TRBV18	-	TRBJ2-7	TGTGCCAGCTCACCGGAATCATGGAGGAGAGCCTACGAGCAGTACTTC	CASSPESWRRAYEQYF
-	TRBV4-2	-	TRBJ2-3	TGTGCCAGCAGCCAAAATCCGGCGGCTAGCACAGATACGCAGTATTTT	CASSQNPAASTDTQYF
-	TRBV4-1	TRBD2	TRBJ2-7	TGCGCCAGCAGCCAATCTACGCTAGCGGGGGGATCCTACGAGCAGTACTTC	CASSQSTLAGGSYEQYF
-	TRBV27	-	TRBJ1-2	TGTGCCAGCAGGGAATTTACAGGTGGCTATGGCTACACCTTC	CASREFTGGYGYTF
-	TRBV7-2	-	TRBJ1-5	TGTGCCAGCAGCTTAGGGCTAGCTCTCGACGGGCCCCAGCATTTT	CASSLGLALDGPQHF
-	TRBV5-6	-	TRBJ1-5	TGTGCCAGCAGCGCGGGGTTTACCCCTCAGCCCCAGCATTTT	CASSAGFTPQPQHF
-	TRBV14	-	TRBJ2-1	TGTGCCAGCAGCCAAGTCTATGGGGGCAACAATGAGCAGTTCTTC	CASSQVYGGNNEQFF
-	TRBV28	-	TRBJ1-2	TGTGCCACCAAAGGGGAGGGAGGCTATGGCTACACCTTC	CATKGEGGYGYTF
-	TRBV27	-	TRBJ1-1	TGTGCCAGCAGTTTATCGAGGAGGGTGAACACTGAAGCTTTCTTT	CASSLSRRVNTEAFF
-	TRBV28	TRBD1	TRBJ2-7	TGTGCCAGCAGGACTGGGGACAGGCTCTACGAGCAGTACTTC	CASRTGDRLYEQYF
-	TRBV6-5	TRBD1	TRBJ1-2	TGTGCCAGCAGTTACCCGGGACAGGGCACCTATGGCTACACCTTC	CASSYPGQGTYGYTF